One sample yielded the 3 T cell receptor beta chains listed below, sequenced in a study of OX40 agonist ivuxolimab in advanced cancers. The assay was immunoSEQ multiplex PCR, and TCRdb's table has in-frame clones only and misses some. Of over 55,000 clones detected, approximately 80% appear once; the ten largest clones hold around 1.6%. The sequenced sample was CD4+ or CD8+ T cells sorted from blood, obtained in a trial of the OX40 agonist ivuxolimab. These receptors came from an adult with an advanced solid tumor such as melanoma, head and neck, liver or kidney cancer.

This rearrangement joins TRBV19 to TRBJ2-1, with 9 bases aligning to TRBD2. This CDR3 has 14 amino acids. V shed 1 base and J 6 bases; nucleotides not matched to a gene: 1. CDR1 and CDR2 (germline): LNHDA, SQIVND (reference sequence). Here the CDR3 DNA reads TGTGCCAGTAGTATAGGGCGGGAGGGCAATGAGCAGTTCTTC. Its protein product is CASSIGREGNEQFF.

Written as DNA, the CDR3 is TGCAGCGGACGACCCACAGCCAGTGAAAAACTGTTTTTT. Translation: CSGRPTASEKLFF. The V call is TRBV29-1, the J call TRBJ1-4; D not certain. Germline assignment: CDR1 SQVTM and CDR2 ANQGSEA. This CDR3 is 13 amino acids long. The ends were cut back, 7 bases at V and 7 bases at J, with 16 bases in the middle.

This chain joins TRBV19 and TRBJ2-3; D possibly corresponds to TRBD1 (6 bases). This CDR3 is built from 13 residues. Germline CDR1 and CDR2: LNHDA and SQIVND (reference sequence). Trimming shortened V by 3 bases and J by 4 bases, and 8 bases separated the two germline ends. In DNA, the CDR3 is TGTGCCAGTAGTATTGAGGGGGCAGATACGCAGTATTTT. Residues: CASSIEGADTQYF.